These 13 T cell receptor beta chains came from one sample sequenced in a study of blood T cell repertoires in COVID-19. Assay used: immunoSEQ multiplex PCR; TCRdb lists only in-frame clones, some missing. This sample has approximately 200,000 clones; around nine tenths occur once, and the top ten carry 6.2%. Sample: peripheral blood. The origin of the receptors is a man aged 55 to 70 who had recovered from COVID-19.

CDR3 DNA: TGTGCCAGCAGTCTAAACAGGGGCTCCTACGAGCAGTACTTC. Translated: CASSLNRGSYEQYF. The chain employs TRBV6-5 and TRBJ2-7; 7 nucleotides align to TRBD1. The V segment lost 5 bases and the J segment 0 bases; nucleotides outside the gene matches: 4. The germline V gene encodes CDR1 MNHEY and CDR2 SVGAGI. This CDR3 is 14 amino acids long.

The V and J genes are TRBV30 and TRBJ1-6, with TRBD1 matching over 8 bases. The length of the CDR3 is 16 residues. Germline lookup yields CDR1 GTSNPN and CDR2 SVGIG (reference sequence). V dropped 7 bases and J dropped 10; count of bases not matched to a gene: 18. The CDR3 here is CASSGQGRGAKSPLHF. The CDR3 DNA sequence: TGTGCCTCGTCCGGACAGGGAAGAGGGGCAAAGTCACCCCTCCACTTT. The whole variable domain, remainder taken from reference TRBV30 and TRBJ1-6, is SQTIHQWPATLVQPVGSPLSLECTVEGTSNPNLYWYRQAAGRGLQLLFYSVGIGQISSEVPQNLSASRPQDRQFILSSKKLLLSDSGFYLCASSGQGRGAKSPLHFGNGTRLTVT.

V gene TRBV6-2 or TRBV6-3 combines with J gene TRBJ2-1; 10 positions agree with TRBD2. Germline loops: CDR1 MNHEY, CDR2 SVGEGT. CDR3 length: 20 residues. The V and J ends lost 3 bases and 9 bases, in that order; junction bases with no gene match: 23. Here the CDR3 DNA reads TGTGCCAGCAGTTATATGGGCAAAAGCGGGAGGGCAATCGGCTCGCCTGAGCAGTTCTTC. This codes for CASSYMGKSGRAIGSPEQFF.

The V call is TRBV20-1, the J call TRBJ2-1; 11 nucleotides align to TRBD2. Losses at the gene ends were 3 bases for V and 5 bases for J; bases not matched to a gene: 15. There are 18 residues in the CDR3. The germline V gene has CDR1 DFQATT and CDR2 SNEGSKA (reference sequence). The CDR3 DNA reads TGCAGTGCTAGTAACAGACTAGCGGGAAGGGGACTGAACAATGAGCAGTTCTTC. This encodes CSASNRLAGRGLNNEQFF.

This clone was recorded once. This sequence joins TRBV20-1 and TRBJ2-7; D remains unclear. Trimming removed 3 bases at V and 5 bases at J, with 14 bases between. The CDR3 spans 13 residues. CDR1 DFQATT and CDR2 SNEGSKA come from the germline V gene (reference sequence). CDR3 nucleotides: TGCAGTGCTAGTGGGCTAGTTCTCGACGAGCAGTACTTC. Translating it yields CSASGLVLDEQYF.

V is TRBV25-1 and J is TRBJ2-5, with D possibly being TRBD1 (5 bases). CDR3 length equals 14 residues. Trimming cost V 0 bases and J 3 bases, with 8 bases left between them. Looked up from germline, CDR1 is MGHDK and CDR2 is SYGVNS. The CDR3 loop is CASSEYTGKETQYF. The DNA for the CDR3 is TGTGCCAGCAGTGAATACACAGGAAAAGAGACCCAGTACTTC.

This chain connects TRBV6-2 or TRBV6-3 to TRBJ2-5, with 8 nucleotides matching TRBD2. J lost 3 bases, V lost 5 bases, and 8 bases had no gene match. The germline gives CDR1 MNHEY, CDR2 SVGEGT. The CDR3 spans 15 residues. The CDR3 spells CASSLLAAMEETQYF. The CDR3 DNA reads TGTGCCAGCAGTCTACTAGCGGCGATGGAAGAGACCCAGTACTTC.

This clone was counted only a few times. The V gene is TRBV9, the J gene TRBJ2-6, with no clear D. Trimming shortened V by 4 bases and J by 1 base, and 12 bases separated the two germline ends. CDR1 and CDR2 (germline): SGDLS, YYNGEE. The CDR3 runs to 16 residues. CDR3 protein: CASSPSIKSGANVLTF. The CDR3 DNA reads TGTGCCAGCAGCCCTAGTATTAAGTCTGGGGCCAACGTCCTGACTTTC.

This chain joins TRBV7-9 and TRBJ1-5; D gene uncertain. Looked up from germline, CDR1 is SEHNR and CDR2 is FQNEAQ (reference sequence). CDR3 length: 14 residues. Trimming removed 5 bases at V and 3 bases at J, with 11 bases between. In nucleotides, the CDR3 is TGTGCCAGCAGCAGAGGGATGGTCAATCAGCCCCAGCATTTT. As protein: CASSRGMVNQPQHF. Full variable domain (missing parts from reference TRBV7-9 and TRBJ1-5): DTGVSQNPRHKITKRGQNVTFRCDPISEHNRLYWYRQTLGQGPEFLTYFQNEAQLEKSRLLSDRFSAERPKGSFSTLEIQRTEQGDSAMYLCASSRGMVNQPQHFGDGTRLSIL.

The V call is TRBV27, the J call TRBJ2-5; 7 nucleotides match TRBD1. V was pared by 5 bases and J by 3 bases, with 6 bases of the junction left unmatched. The CDR3 consists of 14 residues. Germline CDR1 reads MNHEY; CDR2 reads SMNVEV (reference sequence). The CDR3 is CASSRPGQKETQYF. CDR3 coding DNA: TGTGCCAGCAGTCGCCCGGGACAGAAAGAGACCCAGTACTTC.

The chain recombines TRBV5-4 with TRBJ2-7, with 8 nucleotides matching TRBD2. CDR1 and CDR2 (germline): SGHNT, YYREEE (reference sequence). This CDR3 comprises 17 residues. With 4 bases clipped from V and 1 base from J, the junction kept 13 bases outside the gene matches. CDR3 DNA: TGTGCCAGCAGCCCGGGGGGTCGGCTAGCGGGTTCCTACGAGCAGTACTTC. Its translation: CASSPGGRLAGSYEQYF. The full variable domain, rest sourced from reference TRBV5-4 and TRBJ2-7, is ETGVTQSPTHLIKTRGQQVTLRCSSQSGHNTVSWYQQALGQGPQFIFQYYREEENGRGNFPPRFSGLQFPNYSSELNVNALELDDSALYLCASSPGGRLAGSYEQYFGPGTRLTVT.

This CDR3 reads CASHSGGRDEQYF. The CDR3 nucleotides read TGTGCCAGCCATAGCGGGGGCCGTGACGAGCAGTACTTC. The chain is built from TRBV6-5 and TRBJ2-7; 9 nucleotides match TRBD2. The CDR3 length is 13 residues. After removal of 8 bases from V and 5 bases from J, the junction contained 7 bases not matched to a gene. Germline V gene lookup returns CDR1 MNHEY and CDR2 SVGAGI.

This CDR3 reads CASSPLGAKETQYF. The CDR3 bases are TGTGCCAGCAGCCCCTTGGGGGCGAAAGAGACCCAGTACTTC. The chain employs TRBV7-3 and TRBJ2-5; D is possibly TRBD1 (6 bases). The ends were cut back, 5 bases at V and 3 bases at J, with 13 bases in the middle. Germline V gene data show CDR1 as SGHTA and CDR2 as FQGTGA. The CDR3 totals 14 residues.